The T cell receptor beta chain described here comes from a study of T cell responses to AZD1222 COVID-19 vaccine. Broader study findings: Clonal diversity was possibly underestimated; the donors were predominantly white British and more often female.

Between the trimmed V and J ends, which lost 3 bases and 5 bases, there was a span of 10 bases. The CDR3 is 13 amino acids. Germline lookup yields CDR1 SNHLY and CDR2 FYNNEI. On this clone itself: What it binds is not known.

Method: immunoSEQ multiplex PCR; TCRdb's copy keeps in-frame clones and lacks some. Of 75,000 to 95,000 clones listed, roughly 84% are singletons. V is TRBV2 and J is TRBJ2-5; perhaps TRBD2 as D (6 bases). The TCR comes from an adult in good health. The material sequenced was peripheral blood, taken on day 0 of AZD1222 vaccination. The CDR3 is CASSDGGSETQYF. CDR3 nucleotide sequence: TGTGCCAGCAGTGACGGGGGTTCCGAGACCCAGTACTTC.